This T cell receptor (beta chain) was recorded in a study of blood T cell repertoires in COVID-19 (dated by TCRdb to 2019 to 2021). Regarding the research as a whole: Collaborator samples came from the United States, Italy and Spain and covered acute and convalescent phases of COVID-19. Where HLA class I and class II types were available, the types were taken from metadata supplied by the sample provider, not from assay-based typing. The repertoires were released in a freely available public database meant as a resource for research on the immune response to SARS-CoV-2. A de-identified subject ID, COVID-19 status, age in years and sex were almost always included in the sample metadata. The prospective study material was composed of cDNA or gDNA derived from T cells, B-cell-depleted T cells, or PBMCs. Subjects who had been exposed to COVID-19, were actively infected with it, or had recovered from it provided the deeply sampled blood TCRbeta repertoires that made up the dataset. Samples came from the ongoing ImmuneRACE study (first 160 participants) plus 1,254 subjects from 6 global collaborators.

TCRbeta CDR3 regions were amplified from genomic DNA by means of the immunoSEQ Assay, a bias-controlled multiplex PCR. Concerning the study's data processing: Within the assay, amplification of reference gene primers was used to estimate how many nucleated cells each sample contained. Sequence reads were collapsed and filtered to measure the absolute abundance of every unique TCRbeta CDR3 rearrangement. For each sample, productive Simpson clonality was calculated by taking the square root of Simpson's diversity index across productive rearrangements. TCRdb limited this immuneACCESS table to in-frame rearrangements with V and J called. A share of clones is missing; checked studies link under half to unresolved V genes, and the rest is unexplained. V, J and clone size reflect that table, while D and trimming were determined from the DNA. The sample table lists about 100,000 clones, about nine tenths of them with a count of one. About 5.5% of the sample lies in the top ten.

CDR1 and CDR2 are drawn from the germline V gene: SGHRS, YFSETQ. V lost 4 bases and J lost 4 bases, and the count of bases not matched to a germline gene is 12. The CDR3 has 17 amino acids, counting the end cysteine and phenylalanine. Only the CDR3 region is kept as DNA, spanning 51 bases read in frame from base 1. Each collaborating institution followed its own protocols to collect whole blood in K2EDTA tubes. For TCRbeta analysis, collaborators shipped samples in one of three forms: frozen whole blood, isolated PBMCs, or DNA extracted from either of those sample types. Overall study results and their limits: The amount of clinical and demographic metadata varied by source and participant and was provided uncurated.

Notes on this clone: Its antigen remains unidentified. No per-base quality is available; no much larger clone lies one base away.

Specimen: peripheral blood. The chain is made from TRBV5-1 and TRBJ2-7, and 12 junction bases match TRBD2. This receptor was obtained from a man over 45 with acute or convalescent COVID-19. The nucleotides are TGCGCCAGCAGCCGTTATACTAGCGGGAGGCCCAATTACGAGCAGTACTTC. It encodes CASSRYTSGRPNYEQYF.